These 10 T cell receptor beta chains were all obtained from the same sample, sequenced in a study of CD8+CD57+ T cells in acquired aplastic anemia. CD8+CD57+ cell expansion had been shown by flow cytometry in patients chosen for sequencing. Profiling of TCR beta VDJ combinations and CDR3 sequences used genomic DNA as template. TCRdb processed the reads anew with MiXCR; each CDR3 protein has one entry. Of 95,000 to 150,000 distinct CDR3 sequences detected, under 60% appear once; the ten largest clones hold roughly 32%. The sequenced material came from sorted CD4+, CD8+, or CD8+CD57+ T cells (not recorded which) from PBMCs. These TCRs come from a human donor with aplastic anemia.

This clonotype appeared a single time. Because the CDR3 is missing its conserved closing phenylalanine or tryptophan, this is likely a read error. The J gene is TRBJ2-1, the V gene TRBV19, with TRBD2 matching over 11 bases. Unmatched junction bases numbered 6, after V lost 4 bases and J lost 7 bases. The CDR3 contains 15 residues. Germline CDR1 is LNHDA and CDR2 is SQIVND (reference sequence). CDR3: CASSTGRTSGNEQFS. The CDR3 nucleotides are TGTGCCAGTAGTACGGGCCGGACTAGCGGGAATGAGCAGTTCTCC.

The chain combines TRBV2 with TRBJ1-2; TRBD1 agrees at 9 bases. Germline V CDR1 and CDR2: SNHLY, FYNNEI. This CDR3 is built from 16 residues. V lost 7 bases, J lost 7 bases, and 16 bases stayed unmatched. The CDR3 protein is CASTPAQTGGLIGYTF. DNA for the CDR3: TGTGCCAGCACCCCCGCCCAAACAGGGGGCCTCATTGGCTACACCTTC.

The CDR3 DNA is TGTGCCAGCAGACAAACTAGCGGGGGGACCTACGAGCAGTACTTC. The encoded protein is CASRQTSGGTYEQYF. This chain links TRBV27 with TRBJ2-7; 12 bases agree with TRBD2. J lost 2 bases, V lost 6 bases, and 5 bases had no gene match. Germline CDR1 reads MNHEY; CDR2 reads SMNVEV (reference sequence). The CDR3 is made up of 15 amino acids.

This clonotype was detected only a few times. This chain connects TRBV20-1 to TRBJ1-4, with D perhaps TRBD1 (6 bases). The CDR3 length is 13 residues. Trimming shortened V by 5 bases and J by 10 bases, and 17 bases separated the two germline ends. Germline CDR1 is DFQATT and CDR2 is SNEGSKA (reference sequence). DNA of the CDR3: TGCAGTGCTCACAGGGTTGATGATGGAAAACTGTTTTTT. It codes for CSAHRVDDGKLFF.

V is TRBV12-3 or TRBV12-4 and J is TRBJ1-2, with 7 bases matching TRBD1. The CDR3 is 13 amino acids. With 6 bases clipped from V and 3 bases from J, the junction kept 4 bases outside the gene matches. CDR3 in DNA: TGTGCCAGCAGGCTAGGACAGGACTATGGCTACACCTTC. The encoded protein is CASRLGQDYGYTF.

With respect to this clonotype: An end of the junction does not agree with germline; a read error may underlie this. The chain uses TRBV7-7 and TRBJ1-4; D is unclear. This CDR3 is 13 amino acids long. From germline, CDR1 is SSHAT and CDR2 FNYEAQ (reference sequence). DNA of the CDR3: TGTGCTAGCAACTGGGGATCTAATGAAAAACTGTTTTTT. Translated, it gives CASNWGSNEKLFF.

The chain uses TRBV5-1 and TRBJ1-3; TRBD1 matches at 7 bases. V trimming: 0 bases; J trimming: 3 bases; junction bases outside the gene matches: 6. Germline loops: CDR1 SGHRS, CDR2 YFSETQ. This CDR3 comprises 16 residues. CDR3 in DNA: TGCGCCAGCAGCTTGGCAGGGACAGTATATGGAAACACCATATATTTT. Its translation is CASSLAGTVYGNTIYF.

This clonotype appeared once. The chain employs TRBV6-5 and TRBJ1-5; no clear D. V was pared by 2 bases and J by 2 bases, with 4 bases between. In germline, CDR1 is MNHEY, CDR2 SVGAGI. The CDR3 covers 13 residues. CDR3 protein: CASSYARNQPQHF. DNA of the CDR3: TGTGCCAGCAGTTACGCCCGCAATCAGCCCCAGCATTTT.

The chain couples TRBV20-1 to TRBJ2-1; 7 bases are shared with TRBD2. The V gene end was trimmed by 3 bases and the J gene end by 8 bases; junction bases not matched to a gene: 13. This CDR3 comprises 15 residues. Germline values: CDR1 DFQATT, CDR2 SNEGSKA (reference sequence). The CDR3 protein is CSARKDPGLPYEQFF. CDR3 nucleotide sequence: TGCAGTGCTAGGAAAGACCCGGGACTACCTTATGAGCAGTTCTTC.

This clonotype was detected a few times. The rearrangement joins TRBV7-6 to TRBJ2-7, with D perhaps matching TRBD1 (6 bases). Germline-derived CDR1 and CDR2 are SGHVS and FNYEAQ. The CDR3 sequence is 14 residues long. Trimming removed 0 bases from V and 1 base from J, with 7 bases in between. CDR3 sequence: CASSLATGSYEQYF. Written as DNA, the CDR3 is TGTGCCAGCAGCTTAGCGACAGGATCCTACGAGCAGTACTTC.